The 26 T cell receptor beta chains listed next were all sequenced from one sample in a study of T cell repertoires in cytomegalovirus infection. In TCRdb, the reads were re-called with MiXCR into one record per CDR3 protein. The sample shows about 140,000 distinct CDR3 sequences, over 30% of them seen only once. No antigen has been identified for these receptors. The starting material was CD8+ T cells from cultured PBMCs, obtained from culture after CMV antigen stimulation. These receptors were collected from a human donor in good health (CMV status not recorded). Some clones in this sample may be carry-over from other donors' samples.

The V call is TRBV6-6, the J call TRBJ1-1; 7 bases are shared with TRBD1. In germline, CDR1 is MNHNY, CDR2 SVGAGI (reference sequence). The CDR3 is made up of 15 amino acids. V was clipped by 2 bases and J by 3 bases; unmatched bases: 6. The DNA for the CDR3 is TGTGCCAGCAGTTACAATCAGGGGGTTGACACTGAAGCTTTCTTT. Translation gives CASSYNQGVDTEAFF.

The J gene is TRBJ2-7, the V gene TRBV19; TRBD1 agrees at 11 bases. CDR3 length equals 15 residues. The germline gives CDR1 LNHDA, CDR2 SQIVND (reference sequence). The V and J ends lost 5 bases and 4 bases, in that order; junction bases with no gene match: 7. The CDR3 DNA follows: TGTGCCAGTAGTGGGACCGGGACAGGGGGTTACGAGCAGTACTTC. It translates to CASSGTGTGGYEQYF.

CDR3 DNA: TGCAGCGTTGAAGATCCCTGGGAGTCCAACGAGCAGTACTTC. Encoded protein: CSVEDPWESNEQYF. This chain joins TRBV29-1 and TRBJ2-7; perhaps TRBD2 as D (5 bases). Trimming shortened V by 0 bases and J by 5 bases, and 14 bases separated the two germline ends. Germline CDR1 reads SQVTM; CDR2 reads ANQGSEA. This CDR3 is 14 amino acids long.

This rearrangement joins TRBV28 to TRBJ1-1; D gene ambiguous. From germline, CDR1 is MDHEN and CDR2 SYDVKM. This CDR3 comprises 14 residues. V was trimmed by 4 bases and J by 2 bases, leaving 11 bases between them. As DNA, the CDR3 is TGTGCCAGCAGTTCTGCTGGGCTTAACACTGAAGCTTTCTTT. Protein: CASSSAGLNTEAFF.

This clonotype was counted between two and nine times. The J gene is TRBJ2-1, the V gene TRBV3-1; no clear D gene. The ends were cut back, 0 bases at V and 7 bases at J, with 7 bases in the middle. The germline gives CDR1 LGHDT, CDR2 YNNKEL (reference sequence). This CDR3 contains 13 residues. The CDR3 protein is CASSQDLRNEQFF. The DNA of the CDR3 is TGTGCCAGCAGCCAAGATCTGAGGAATGAGCAGTTCTTC.

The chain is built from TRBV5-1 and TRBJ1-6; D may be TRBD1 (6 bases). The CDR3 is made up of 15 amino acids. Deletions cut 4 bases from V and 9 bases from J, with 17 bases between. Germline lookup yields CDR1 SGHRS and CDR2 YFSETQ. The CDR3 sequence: CASSRGNSIGSPLHF. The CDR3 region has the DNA TGCGCCAGCAGCAGGGGGAACAGTATCGGTTCACCCCTCCACTTT.

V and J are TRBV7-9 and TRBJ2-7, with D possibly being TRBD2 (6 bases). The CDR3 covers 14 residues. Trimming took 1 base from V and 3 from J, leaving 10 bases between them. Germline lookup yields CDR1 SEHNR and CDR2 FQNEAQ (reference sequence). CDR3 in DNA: TGTGCCAGCAGCTTAGTGGGGGGTAACTACGAGCAGTACTTC. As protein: CASSLVGGNYEQYF.

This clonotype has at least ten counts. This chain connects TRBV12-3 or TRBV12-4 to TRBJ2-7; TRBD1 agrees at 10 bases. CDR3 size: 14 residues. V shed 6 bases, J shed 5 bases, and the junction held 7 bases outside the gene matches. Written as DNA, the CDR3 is TGTGCCAGCAGCTCCGGGACAGGGGTCAACGAGCAGTACTTC. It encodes CASSSGTGVNEQYF.

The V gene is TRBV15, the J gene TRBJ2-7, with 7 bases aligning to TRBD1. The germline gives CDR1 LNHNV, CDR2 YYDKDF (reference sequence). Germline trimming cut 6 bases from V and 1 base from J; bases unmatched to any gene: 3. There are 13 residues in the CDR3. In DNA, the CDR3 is TGTGCCACCAGGCAGGGACAGTCCTACGAGCAGTACTTC. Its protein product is CATRQGQSYEQYF.

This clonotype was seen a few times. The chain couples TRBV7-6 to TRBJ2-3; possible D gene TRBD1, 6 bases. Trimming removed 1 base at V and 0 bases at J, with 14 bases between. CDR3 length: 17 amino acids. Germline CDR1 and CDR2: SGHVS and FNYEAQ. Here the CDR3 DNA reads TGTGCCAGCAGCTTAGAGACCGGGACAATGAGCACAGATACGCAGTATTTT. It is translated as CASSLETGTMSTDTQYF.

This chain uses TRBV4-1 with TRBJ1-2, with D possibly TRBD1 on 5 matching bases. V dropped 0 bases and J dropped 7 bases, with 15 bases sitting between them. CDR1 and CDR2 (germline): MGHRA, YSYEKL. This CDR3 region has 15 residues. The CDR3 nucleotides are TGCGCCAGCAGCCAAGATAAGAACCTCCAGGGTGGCTACACCTTC. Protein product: CASSQDKNLQGGYTF.

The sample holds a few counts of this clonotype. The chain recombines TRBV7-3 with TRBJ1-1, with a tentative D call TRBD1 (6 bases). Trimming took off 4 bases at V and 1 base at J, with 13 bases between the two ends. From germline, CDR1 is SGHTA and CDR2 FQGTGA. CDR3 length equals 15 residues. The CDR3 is CASSSSGAPNTEAFF. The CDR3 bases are TGTGCCAGCAGCTCCTCGGGGGCCCCGAACACTGAAGCTTTCTTT. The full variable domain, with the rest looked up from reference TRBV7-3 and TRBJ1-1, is GAGVSQTPSNKVTEKGKYVELRCDPISGHTALYWYRQSLGQGPEFLIYFQGTGAADDSGLPNDRFFAVRPEGSVSTLKIQRTERGDSAVYLCASSSSGAPNTEAFFGQGTRLTVV.

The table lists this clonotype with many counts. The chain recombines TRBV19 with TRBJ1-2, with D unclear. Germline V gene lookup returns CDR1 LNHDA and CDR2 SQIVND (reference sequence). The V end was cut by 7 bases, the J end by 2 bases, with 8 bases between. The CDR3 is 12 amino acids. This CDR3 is CASTGSNYGYTF. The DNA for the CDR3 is TGTGCCAGTACGGGCTCCAACTATGGCTACACCTTC.

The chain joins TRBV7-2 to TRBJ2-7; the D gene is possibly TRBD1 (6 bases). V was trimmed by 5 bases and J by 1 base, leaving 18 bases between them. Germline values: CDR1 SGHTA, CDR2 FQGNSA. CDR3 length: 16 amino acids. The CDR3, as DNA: TGTGCCAGCAGCCCCGACAGGTCCCTGAGGTCCTACGAGCAGTACTTC. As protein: CASSPDRSLRSYEQYF.

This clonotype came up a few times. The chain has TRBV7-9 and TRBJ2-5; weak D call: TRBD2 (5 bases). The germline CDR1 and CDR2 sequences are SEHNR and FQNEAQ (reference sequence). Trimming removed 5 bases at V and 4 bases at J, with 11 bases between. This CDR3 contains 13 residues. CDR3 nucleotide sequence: TGTGCCAGCAGCCCCTCCGGGGTAGAGACCCAGTACTTC. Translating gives CASSPSGVETQYF.

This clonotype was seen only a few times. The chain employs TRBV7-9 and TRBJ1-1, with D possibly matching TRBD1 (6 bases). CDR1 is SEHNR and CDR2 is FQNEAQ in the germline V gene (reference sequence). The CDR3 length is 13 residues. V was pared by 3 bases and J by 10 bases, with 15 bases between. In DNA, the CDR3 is TGTGCCAGCAGCTTGGGGGGGGCTCCCGGAGCTTTCTTT. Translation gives CASSLGGAPGAFF.

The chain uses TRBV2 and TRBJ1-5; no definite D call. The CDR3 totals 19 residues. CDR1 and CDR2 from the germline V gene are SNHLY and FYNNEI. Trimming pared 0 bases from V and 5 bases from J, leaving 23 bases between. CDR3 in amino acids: CASSEALPTVHPYDQPQHF. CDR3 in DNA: TGTGCCAGCAGTGAAGCGCTTCCTACGGTCCACCCCTACGATCAGCCCCAGCATTTT.

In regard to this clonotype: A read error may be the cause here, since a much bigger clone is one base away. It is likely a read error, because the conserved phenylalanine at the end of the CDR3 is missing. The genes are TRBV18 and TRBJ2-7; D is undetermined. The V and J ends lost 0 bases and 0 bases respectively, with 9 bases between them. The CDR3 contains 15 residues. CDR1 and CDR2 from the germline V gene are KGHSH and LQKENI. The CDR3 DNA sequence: TGTGCCAGCTCACCACCGTCCGCCAGCTCCTACGAGCAGTACTAC. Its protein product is CASSPPSASSYEQYY.

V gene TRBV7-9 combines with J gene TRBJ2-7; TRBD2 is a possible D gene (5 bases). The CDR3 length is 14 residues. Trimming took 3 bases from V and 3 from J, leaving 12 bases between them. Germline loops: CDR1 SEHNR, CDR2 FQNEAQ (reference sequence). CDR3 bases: TGTGCCAGCAGCTTCGGGGAAAAAAACTACGAGCAGTACTTC. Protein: CASSFGEKNYEQYF.

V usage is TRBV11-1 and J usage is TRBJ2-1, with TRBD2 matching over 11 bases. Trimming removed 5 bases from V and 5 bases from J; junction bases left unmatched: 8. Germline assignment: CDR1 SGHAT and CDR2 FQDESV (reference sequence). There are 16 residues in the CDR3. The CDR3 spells CASSTIAGGPNNEQFF. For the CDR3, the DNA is TGTGCCAGCAGCACAATAGCGGGGGGGCCCAACAATGAGCAGTTCTTC.

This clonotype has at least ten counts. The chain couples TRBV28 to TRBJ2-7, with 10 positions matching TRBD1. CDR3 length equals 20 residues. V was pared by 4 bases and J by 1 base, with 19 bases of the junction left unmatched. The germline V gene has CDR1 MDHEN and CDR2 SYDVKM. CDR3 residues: CASSSIRSRDRGQESYEQYF. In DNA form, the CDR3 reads TGTGCCAGCAGTTCGATACGGTCCCGGGACAGGGGACAAGAGTCCTACGAGCAGTACTTC.

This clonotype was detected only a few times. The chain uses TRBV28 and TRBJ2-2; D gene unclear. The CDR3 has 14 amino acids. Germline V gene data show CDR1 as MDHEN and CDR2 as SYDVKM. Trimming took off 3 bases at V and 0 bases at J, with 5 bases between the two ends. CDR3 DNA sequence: TGTGCCAGCAGTTTCCCCACGAACACCGGGGAGCTGTTTTTT. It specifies CASSFPTNTGELFF.

This CDR3 is CASSLWGGPLAGGSYEQYF. The CDR3 region has the DNA TGTGCCAGCAGCTTGTGGGGGGGGCCACTAGCGGGGGGCTCCTACGAGCAGTACTTC. J is TRBJ2-7 and V is TRBV5-4, with TRBD2 matching 12 bases. CDR3 size: 19 residues. Losses at the gene ends were 1 base for V and 0 bases for J; bases not matched to a gene: 11. Germline CDR1 SGHNT, CDR2 YYREEE (reference sequence). The whole variable domain, filled in from reference TRBV5-4 and TRBJ2-7, reads ETGVTQSPTHLIKTRGQQVTLRCSSQSGHNTVSWYQQALGQGPQFIFQYYREEENGRGNFPPRFSGLQFPNYSSELNVNALELDDSALYLCASSLWGGPLAGGSYEQYFGPGTRLTVT.

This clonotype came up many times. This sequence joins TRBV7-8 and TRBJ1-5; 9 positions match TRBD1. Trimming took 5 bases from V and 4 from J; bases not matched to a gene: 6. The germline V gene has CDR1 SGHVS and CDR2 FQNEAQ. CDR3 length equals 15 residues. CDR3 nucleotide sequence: TGTGCCAGCAGCGCGACAGGGGGTTTAAATCAGCCCCAGCATTTT. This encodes CASSATGGLNQPQHF.

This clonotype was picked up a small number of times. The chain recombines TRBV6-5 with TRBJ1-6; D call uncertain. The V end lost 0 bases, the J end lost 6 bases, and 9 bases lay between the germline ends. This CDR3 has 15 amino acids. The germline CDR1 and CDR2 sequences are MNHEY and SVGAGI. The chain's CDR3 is CASSYSSGSNSPLHF. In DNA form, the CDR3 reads TGTGCCAGCAGTTACTCGTCCGGGTCTAATTCACCCCTCCACTTT.

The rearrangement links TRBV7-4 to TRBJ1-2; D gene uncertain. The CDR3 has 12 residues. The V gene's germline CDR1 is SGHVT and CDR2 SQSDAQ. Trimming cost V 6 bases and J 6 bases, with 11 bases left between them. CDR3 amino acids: CASSPWGDGYTF. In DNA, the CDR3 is TGTGCCAGCAGTCCCTGGGGAGATGGCTACACCTTC.